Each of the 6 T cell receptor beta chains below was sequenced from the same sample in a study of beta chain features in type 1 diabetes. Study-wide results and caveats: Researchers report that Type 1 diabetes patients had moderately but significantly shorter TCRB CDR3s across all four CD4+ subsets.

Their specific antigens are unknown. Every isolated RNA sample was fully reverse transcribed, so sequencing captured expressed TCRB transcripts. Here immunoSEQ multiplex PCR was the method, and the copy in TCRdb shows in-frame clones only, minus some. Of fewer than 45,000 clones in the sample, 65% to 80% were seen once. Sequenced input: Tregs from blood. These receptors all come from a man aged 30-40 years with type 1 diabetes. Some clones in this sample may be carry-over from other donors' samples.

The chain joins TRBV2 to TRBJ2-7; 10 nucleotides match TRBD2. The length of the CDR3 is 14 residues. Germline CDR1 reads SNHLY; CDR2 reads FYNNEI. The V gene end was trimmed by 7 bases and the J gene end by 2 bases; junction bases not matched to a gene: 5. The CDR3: CASTGLAVTYEQYF. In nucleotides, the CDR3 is TGTGCCAGCACCGGACTAGCGGTAACCTACGAGCAGTACTTC.

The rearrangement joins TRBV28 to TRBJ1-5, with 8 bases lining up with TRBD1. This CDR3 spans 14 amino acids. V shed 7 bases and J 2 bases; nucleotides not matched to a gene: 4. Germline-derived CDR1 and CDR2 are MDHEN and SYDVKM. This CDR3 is CASTPGGGNQPQHF. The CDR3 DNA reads TGTGCCAGCACCCCAGGGGGCGGCAATCAGCCCCAGCATTTT.

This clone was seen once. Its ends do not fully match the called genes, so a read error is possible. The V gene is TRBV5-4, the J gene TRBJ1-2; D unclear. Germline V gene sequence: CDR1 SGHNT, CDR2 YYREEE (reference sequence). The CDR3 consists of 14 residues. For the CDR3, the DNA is TGCGCCAGCAGCCAAGATACCGGTCCCTATGGCTACACCTTC. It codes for CASSQDTGPYGYTF.

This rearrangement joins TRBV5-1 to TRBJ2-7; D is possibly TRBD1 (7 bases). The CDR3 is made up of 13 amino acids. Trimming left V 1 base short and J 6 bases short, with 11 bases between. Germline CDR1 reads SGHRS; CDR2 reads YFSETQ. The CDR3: CASSLRQGGEQYF. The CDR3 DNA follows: TGCGCCAGCAGCTTGAGACAGGGAGGCGAGCAGTACTTC.

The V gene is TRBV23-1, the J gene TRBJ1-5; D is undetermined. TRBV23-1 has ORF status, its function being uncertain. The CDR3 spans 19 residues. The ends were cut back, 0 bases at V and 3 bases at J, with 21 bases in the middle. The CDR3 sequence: CASSQSIIWRERPNQPQHF. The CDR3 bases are TGCGCCAGCAGTCAATCGATTATTTGGAGAGAACGGCCCAATCAGCCCCAGCATTTT.

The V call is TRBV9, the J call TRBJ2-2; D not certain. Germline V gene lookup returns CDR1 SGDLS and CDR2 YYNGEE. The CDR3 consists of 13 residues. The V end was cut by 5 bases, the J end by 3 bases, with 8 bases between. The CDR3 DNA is TGTGCCAGCAGAAATCAGTACACCGGGGAGCTGTTTTTT. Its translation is CASRNQYTGELFF.